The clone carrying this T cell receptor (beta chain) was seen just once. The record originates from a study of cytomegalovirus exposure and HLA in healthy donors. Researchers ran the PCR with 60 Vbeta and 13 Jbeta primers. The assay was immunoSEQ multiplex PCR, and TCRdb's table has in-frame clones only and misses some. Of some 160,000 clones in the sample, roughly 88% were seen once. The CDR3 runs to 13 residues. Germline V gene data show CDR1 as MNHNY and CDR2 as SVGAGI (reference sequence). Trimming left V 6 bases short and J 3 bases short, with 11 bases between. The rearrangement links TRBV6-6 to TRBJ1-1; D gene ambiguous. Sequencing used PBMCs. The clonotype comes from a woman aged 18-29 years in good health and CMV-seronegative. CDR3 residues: CASRRASDTEAFF. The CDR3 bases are TGTGCCAGCAGGCGGGCCAGCGACACTGAAGCTTTCTTT.